The 27 T cell receptor beta chains below come from one sample, sequenced in a study of technical replicates of blood from a few donors. Generated by immunoSEQ multiplex PCR, the TCRdb table keeps only in-frame clones and is missing some. The profile covers 78,000 or so clones, with 91% appearing a single time and under 0.45% taken by the ten largest. The specimen was T cells isolated from PBMCs. Source of these receptors: a human donor in good health. Some clones in this sample may be carry-over from other donors' samples.

The chain links TRBV4-2 to TRBJ1-4; D ambiguous. Trimming left V 0 bases short and J 2 bases short, with 7 bases between. The CDR3 is 15 residues long. The germline CDR1 and CDR2 sequences are LGHNA and YNFKEQ. The CDR3 DNA sequence: TGTGCCAGCAGCCAAGACCCCAGGACTAATGAAAAACTGTTTTTT. This translates into CASSQDPRTNEKLFF.

V and J are TRBV30 and TRBJ2-5; the match to TRBD2 covers 10 bases. Germline loops: CDR1 GTSNPN, CDR2 SVGIG (reference sequence). This CDR3 is built from 16 residues. Losses at the gene ends were 0 bases for V and 1 base for J; bases not matched to a gene: 5. CDR3 in DNA: TGTGCCTGGAGTGTATGGACTAGCGGTTTCCAAGAGACCCAGTACTTC. Residues: CAWSVWTSGFQETQYF.

DNA for the CDR3: TGTGCCACCAGCAGCCTCCTCCAGGGAATGGACACTGAAGCTTTCTTT. It codes for CATSSLLQGMDTEAFF. This chain links TRBV15 with TRBJ1-1; D is perhaps TRBD1 (5 bases). V was trimmed by 3 bases and J by 3 bases, leaving 17 bases between them. Germline V gives CDR1 LNHNV, CDR2 YYDKDF (reference sequence). This CDR3 has 16 residues.

The chain recombines TRBV5-1 with TRBJ1-6; 10 bases agree with TRBD1. Germline CDR1 reads SGHRS; CDR2 reads YFSETQ. V lost 1 base and J lost 8; bases outside the gene matches: 3. The CDR3 runs 15 residues. The CDR3 DNA follows: TGCGCCAGCAGCTTGAGAGGGACAGGGGATTCACCCCTCCACTTT. Residues: CASSLRGTGDSPLHF.

The chain has TRBV6-1 and TRBJ1-5; D not resolved. The V end was cut by 0 bases, the J end by 4 bases, with 4 bases between. This CDR3 spans 13 amino acids. Germline V gene sequence: CDR1 MNHNS, CDR2 SASEGT. CDR3 in amino acids: CASSEAQNQPQHF. The CDR3 region has the DNA TGTGCCAGCAGTGAAGCACAGAATCAGCCCCAGCATTTT.

J is TRBJ1-1 and V is TRBV11-2; D may be TRBD1 (5 bases). Germline loops: CDR1 SGHAT, CDR2 FQNNGV. V gave up 5 bases and J gave up 0 bases, with 13 bases separating them. The CDR3 sequence is 15 residues long. CDR3 in DNA: TGTGCCAGCAGCAAAACGGACACCATGAACACTGAAGCTTTCTTT. This sequence encodes CASSKTDTMNTEAFF.

The gene calls are TRBV7-8 and TRBJ2-5; TRBD1 is a possible D gene (5 bases). Germline V lookup: CDR1 SGHVS, CDR2 FQNEAQ. The CDR3 length is 15 residues. Trimming took 4 bases from V and 5 from J, leaving 17 bases between them. Here the CDR3 reads CASSSGRRVRETQYF. The CDR3 coding sequence is TGTGCCAGCAGCTCGGGCCGCAGGGTCCGGGAGACCCAGTACTTC.

V and J are TRBV6-5 and TRBJ1-3, with TRBD1 matching 7 bases. Germline V gene lookup returns CDR1 MNHEY and CDR2 SVGAGI. V lost 6 bases to trimming and J lost 0 bases; unmatched junction nucleotides: 5. There are 15 residues in the CDR3. As DNA, the CDR3 is TGTGCCAGCAGCGTAGGGGGCCCCTCTGGAAACACCATATATTTT. It codes for CASSVGGPSGNTIYF.

The V gene is TRBV6-1, the J gene TRBJ2-7; 7 bases agree with TRBD1. The CDR3 loop spans 15 amino acids. The V and J ends lost 3 bases and 0 bases, in that order; junction bases with no gene match: 5. Germline values: CDR1 MNHNS, CDR2 SASEGT. CDR3 residues: CASSDFGDSSYEQYF. CDR3 nucleotides: TGTGCCAGCAGTGACTTTGGGGACAGCTCCTACGAGCAGTACTTC.

This chain connects TRBV2 to TRBJ1-2, with D possibly matching TRBD1 (6 bases). Germline V gene lookup returns CDR1 SNHLY and CDR2 FYNNEI. This CDR3 has 13 residues. V was cut by 5 bases and J by 3 bases, with 10 bases left in between. DNA for the CDR3: TGTGCCAGCAGTCCCGAGGGGGACTATGGCTACACCTTC. Its protein is CASSPEGDYGYTF.

This chain uses TRBV4-1 with TRBJ1-1; 8 bases match TRBD1. CDR1 and CDR2 (germline): MGHRA, YSYEKL. The CDR3 covers 13 residues. V shed 10 bases, J shed 3 bases, and the junction held 7 bases outside the gene matches. CDR3 DNA: TGCGCCACCGAAGGACAGGGAGACACTGAAGCTTTCTTT. Translating gives CATEGQGDTEAFF.

This chain uses TRBV4-2 with TRBJ2-4, with 7 positions matching TRBD2. Per germline, CDR1 LGHNA and CDR2 YNFKEQ. The CDR3 sequence is 15 residues long. Trimming cost V 1 base and J 8 bases; bases outside gene matches: 8. CDR3 coding DNA: TGTGCCAGCAGCCAAGGTACGGGAGGAGGTGACATTCAGTACTTC. Its protein product is CASSQGTGGGDIQYF.

The chain couples TRBV4-1 to TRBJ2-2; the D gene is possibly TRBD1 (6 bases). Germline CDR1 and CDR2: MGHRA and YSYEKL. The V end was cut by 3 bases, the J end by 5 bases, with 10 bases between. The CDR3 is made up of 14 amino acids. The CDR3 is CASSQGALTGELFF. The CDR3 nucleotides are TGCGCCAGCAGCCAGGGGGCGCTAACCGGGGAGCTGTTTTTT.

In this sample, this clone turned up a few times. The chain links TRBV9 to TRBJ1-1; possibly TRBD1 for D (5 bases). The V and J ends lost 2 bases and 0 bases respectively, with 11 bases between them. Germline V gives CDR1 SGDLS, CDR2 YYNGEE. The CDR3 runs to 15 residues. The CDR3 DNA reads as TGTGCCAGCAGCGTGGATAGCAGGGTGAACACTGAAGCTTTCTTT. This encodes CASSVDSRVNTEAFF.

The rearrangement uses TRBV19 and TRBJ2-7; 11 bases are a match to TRBD1. With 8 bases clipped from V and 2 bases from J, the junction kept 5 bases outside the gene matches. The germline gives CDR1 LNHDA, CDR2 SQIVND (reference sequence). The CDR3 is 14 amino acids. CDR3 nucleotide sequence: TGTGCCAGTGCCCCGGGACAGGGGGCCTACGAGCAGTACTTC. Protein product: CASAPGQGAYEQYF.

V usage is TRBV23-1 and J usage is TRBJ2-3; a weak D match, TRBD1 (6 bases). Being an ORF, TRBV23-1 has a function that is uncertain. The CDR3 has 16 residues. The ends were cut back, 1 base at V and 4 bases at J, with 15 bases in the middle. CDR3 sequence: CASSQYVVWGPDTQYF. CDR3 in DNA: TGCGCCAGCAGTCAATATGTCGTATGGGGGCCAGATACGCAGTATTTT.

This chain links TRBV7-9 with TRBJ2-1; 7 bases match TRBD2. Germline CDR1 is SEHNR and CDR2 is FQNEAQ (reference sequence). Germline trimming cut 4 bases from V and 6 bases from J; bases unmatched to any gene: 6. The CDR3 length is 14 residues. In nucleotides, the CDR3 is TGTGCCAGCAGCTCCTTTCGGGAGGTCAATGAGCAGTTCTTC. Amino acids: CASSSFREVNEQFF.

V and J are TRBV10-3 and TRBJ2-7; TRBD2 aligns across 9 bases. The CDR3 is 19 residues long. V dropped 0 bases and J dropped 0; count of bases not matched to a gene: 12. CDR1 and CDR2 from the germline V gene are ENHRY and SYGVKD. The CDR3 bases are TGTGCCATCAGTGAGTCTGGGGGCTTGACTAGCGGAAGCTCCTACGAGCAGTACTTC. Protein product: CAISESGGLTSGSSYEQYF.

J is TRBJ2-3 and V is TRBV5-1; TRBD2 agrees at 10 bases. V lost 2 bases to trimming and J lost 5 bases; unmatched junction nucleotides: 2. Germline lookup yields CDR1 SGHRS and CDR2 YFSETQ. The length of the CDR3 is 14 residues. CDR3 in amino acids: CASSLAGGEDTQYF. For the CDR3, the DNA is TGCGCCAGCAGCTTAGCGGGGGGGGAAGATACGCAGTATTTT. Together with reference TRBV5-1 and TRBJ2-3, the CDR3 gives the full variable domain: KAGVTQTPRYLIKTRGQQVTLSCSPISGHRSVSWYQQTPGQGLQFLFEYFSETQRNKGNFPGRFSGRQFSNSRSEMNVSTLELGDSALYLCASSLAGGEDTQYFGPGTRLTVL.

In its sample, this clone was seen a few times. The V gene is TRBV19, the J gene TRBJ2-3; possibly TRBD1 for D (7 bases). CDR1 is LNHDA, CDR2 SQIVND, per germline (reference sequence). V lost 6 bases to trimming and J lost 9 bases, with 19 bases between them. CDR3 length: 14 amino acids. The DNA of the CDR3 is TGTGCCAGTAGAAGCGAGATCCAGGGGGGAACGCAGTATTTT. Translation: CASRSEIQGGTQYF.

V is TRBV5-4 and J is TRBJ2-3; TRBD1 is a possible D gene (6 bases). Germline CDR1 reads SGHNT; CDR2 reads YYREEE (reference sequence). The V and J ends lost 4 bases and 6 bases respectively, with 18 bases between them. CDR3 size: 15 residues. CDR3 loop: CASSALRTDGDTQYF. CDR3 DNA sequence: TGTGCCAGCAGCGCCCTCCGGACAGACGGGGATACGCAGTATTTT. Full variable domain (outside the CDR3, taken from reference TRBV5-4 and TRBJ2-3): ETGVTQSPTHLIKTRGQQVTLRCSSQSGHNTVSWYQQALGQGPQFIFQYYREEENGRGNFPPRFSGLQFPNYSSELNVNALELDDSALYLCASSALRTDGDTQYFGPGTRLTVL.

This clone appeared a single time. This rearrangement joins TRBV18 to TRBJ1-2; 9 nucleotides align to TRBD1. The V gene end was trimmed by 3 bases and the J gene end by 3 bases; junction bases not matched to a gene: 5. CDR3 length equals 15 residues. Germline V gene sequence: CDR1 KGHSH, CDR2 LQKENI. CDR3 sequence (DNA): TGTGCCAGCTCACCGGGACAGGGTCGGGACTATGGCTACACCTTC. Translating it yields CASSPGQGRDYGYTF.

This chain connects TRBV9 to TRBJ2-7; a weak D match, TRBD1 (6 bases). Trimming took off 0 bases at V and 5 bases at J, with 9 bases between the two ends. The germline V gene has CDR1 SGDLS and CDR2 YYNGEE. The CDR3 has 13 amino acids. Here the CDR3 reads CASSVGQAHEQYF. The CDR3 nucleotides read TGTGCCAGCAGCGTAGGACAGGCCCACGAGCAGTACTTC.

This clone was detected once. V usage is TRBV7-9 and J usage is TRBJ1-1, with D possibly matching TRBD1 (5 bases). V was pared by 4 bases and J by 5 bases, with 11 bases between. The CDR3 consists of 13 residues. CDR1 and CDR2 (germline): SEHNR, FQNEAQ (reference sequence). CDR3 protein: CASSSQGLTEAFF. For the CDR3, the DNA is TGTGCCAGCAGCTCCCAGGGATTGACTGAAGCTTTCTTT. The entire variable domain, with the rest obtained from reference TRBV7-9 and TRBJ1-1, is as follows: DTGVSQNPRHKITKRGQNVTFRCDPISEHNRLYWYRQTLGQGPEFLTYFQNEAQLEKSRLLSDRFSAERPKGSFSTLEIQRTEQGDSAMYLCASSSQGLTEAFFGQGTRLTVV.

V usage is TRBV9 and J usage is TRBJ2-5; 15 bases match TRBD2. The CDR3 contains 17 residues. The germline gives CDR1 SGDLS, CDR2 YYNGEE. V gave up 4 bases and J gave up 5 bases; unmatched junction bases: 9. CDR3 residues: CASSSPPGTSGGETQYF. The CDR3 DNA reads as TGTGCCAGCAGCTCCCCTCCCGGGACTAGCGGGGGGGAGACCCAGTACTTC. The entire variable domain, with the rest obtained from reference TRBV9 and TRBJ2-5, is as follows: DSGVTQTPKHLITATGQRVTLRCSPRSGDLSVYWYQQSLDQGLQFLIQYYNGEERAKGNILERFSAQQFPDLHSELNLSSLELGDSALYFCASSSPPGTSGGETQYFGPGTRLLVL.

This chain joins TRBV29-1 and TRBJ2-4; 7 bases are shared with TRBD1. Germline-derived CDR1 and CDR2 are SQVTM and ANQGSEA. V gave up 7 bases and J gave up 7 bases; unmatched junction bases: 4. This CDR3 is built from 11 residues. CDR3 sequence: CSAMTGNIQYF. CDR3 coding DNA: TGCAGCGCCATGACAGGGAACATTCAGTACTTC. Drawing the rest from reference TRBV29-1 and TRBJ2-4, the complete variable domain is SAVISQKPSRDICQRGTSLTIQCQVDSQVTMMFWYRQQPGQSLTLIATANQGSEATYESGFVIDKFPISRPNLTFSTLTVSNMSPEDSSIYLCSAMTGNIQYFGAGTRLSVL.

This sequence joins TRBV15 and TRBJ2-1, with 8 positions matching TRBD1. Germline CDR1 is LNHNV and CDR2 is YYDKDF (reference sequence). The CDR3 consists of 15 residues. With 5 bases clipped from V and 9 bases from J, the junction kept 12 bases outside the gene matches. CDR3 loop: CATSGQGSFLGEQFF. Written as DNA, the CDR3 is TGTGCCACCAGCGGACAGGGATCCTTCCTGGGTGAGCAGTTCTTC.